The 14 T cell receptor beta chains below were found in one sample sequenced in a study of shared clonotypes between healthy human individuals. The method was immunoSEQ multiplex PCR; TCRdb's version includes in-frame clones alone and lacks a portion of them. The profile shows more than 500,000 clones, around 95% of them singletons. Material: naive CD4+ T cells sorted from blood. Documented subset: CD45RA+ positively selected. The receptors come from a young woman in good health.

The chain joins TRBV5-4 to TRBJ2-1; TRBD2 agrees at 7 bases. Germline V gene lookup returns CDR1 SGHNT and CDR2 YYREEE (reference sequence). V lost 4 bases and J lost 8; bases outside the gene matches: 12. CDR3 size: 15 residues. CDR3 sequence: CASSPQSGIKDEQFF. CDR3 nucleotides: TGTGCCAGCAGCCCCCAGAGCGGGATAAAGGATGAGCAGTTCTTC.

The chain links TRBV7-2 to TRBJ1-5; D unresolved. The CDR3 totals 16 residues. Germline CDR1 is SGHTA and CDR2 is FQGNSA. Trimming took 1 base from V and 0 from J, leaving 10 bases between them. CDR3 sequence: CASSLEGGYSNQPQHF. DNA of the CDR3: TGTGCCAGCAGCTTAGAAGGCGGTTATAGCAATCAGCCCCAGCATTTT.

CDR3 residues: CASSYGGRADEQFF. CDR3 coding DNA: TGTGCCAGCAGTTATGGCGGGAGGGCCGATGAGCAGTTCTTC. The chain uses TRBV6-6 and TRBJ2-1, with 9 bases identical to TRBD2. Trimming cost V 3 bases and J 8 bases; bases outside gene matches: 5. The germline V gene encodes CDR1 MNHNY and CDR2 SVGAGI (reference sequence). CDR3 length equals 14 residues.

The chain couples TRBV27 to TRBJ2-5; no definite D call. This CDR3 has 13 residues. V lost 0 bases and J lost 5, with 7 bases in between. Germline V gene lookup returns CDR1 MNHEY and CDR2 SMNVEV (reference sequence). DNA of the CDR3: TGTGCCAGCAGTTTATCTGGGGATGAGACCCAGTACTTC. Its protein is CASSLSGDETQYF.

The sample holds one count of this clone. This chain joins TRBV9 and TRBJ2-3; tentatively, D is TRBD2 (7 bases). This CDR3 is built from 15 residues. V lost 3 bases and J 4 bases, leaving 15 bases between the germline ends. Germline lookup yields CDR1 SGDLS and CDR2 YYNGEE. The CDR3 here is CASSAIQGGPDTQYF. In DNA form, the CDR3 reads TGTGCCAGCAGCGCCATACAGGGAGGGCCAGATACGCAGTATTTT. Full variable domain (remainder filled in from reference TRBV9 and TRBJ2-3): DSGVTQTPKHLITATGQRVTLRCSPRSGDLSVYWYQQSLDQGLQFLIQYYNGEERAKGNILERFSAQQFPDLHSELNLSSLELGDSALYFCASSAIQGGPDTQYFGPGTRLTVL.

This sequence joins TRBV4-2 and TRBJ1-5; weak D call: TRBD1 (5 bases). The CDR3 covers 16 residues. Germline V lookup: CDR1 LGHNA, CDR2 YNFKEQ. The V gene lost 1 base and the J gene lost 4 bases, with 14 bases spanning the gap. For the CDR3, the DNA is TGTGCCAGCAGCCAAGCGGCGGGCAGGGATAATCAGCCCCAGCATTTT. Its translation: CASSQAAGRDNQPQHF.

The chain links TRBV28 to TRBJ2-3; TRBD1 or TRBD2 may be the D gene (5 bases each). The V gene's germline CDR1 is MDHEN and CDR2 SYDVKM. The V end was cut by 8 bases, the J end by 1 base, with 16 bases between. The CDR3 contains 15 residues. The DNA for the CDR3 is TGTGCCAGCCGGGGCGGACCTATACGCACAGATACGCAGTATTTT. Its protein product is CASRGGPIRTDTQYF.

A word on this clone: The same CDR3 arises from other DNA sequences in this sample as well. V gene TRBV28 combines with J gene TRBJ1-2; D ambiguous. This CDR3 is built from 11 residues. V was pared by 5 bases and J by 2 bases, with 3 bases between. Looked up from germline, CDR1 is MDHEN and CDR2 is SYDVKM. CDR3 in amino acids: CASSGNYGYTF. In nucleotides, the CDR3 is TGTGCCAGCAGTGGAAACTATGGCTACACCTTC.

The chain is built from TRBV5-1 and TRBJ1-3; D ambiguous. Per the germline V gene, CDR1 is SGHRS and CDR2 is YFSETQ. CDR3 length: 16 residues. The ends were cut back, 0 bases at V and 0 bases at J, with 10 bases in the middle. Here the CDR3 DNA reads TGCGCCAGCAGCTTGGATGGCGCAAGCTCTGGAAACACCATATATTTT. This translates into CASSLDGASSGNTIYF. The full variable domain, its missing parts supplied by reference TRBV5-1 and TRBJ1-3, is KAGVTQTPRYLIKTRGQQVTLSCSPISGHRSVSWYQQTPGQGLQFLFEYFSETQRNKGNFPGRFSGRQFSNSRSEMNVSTLELGDSALYLCASSLDGASSGNTIYFGEGSWLTVV.

The genes are TRBV5-1 and TRBJ2-1, with 11 bases matching TRBD2. Trimming at V came to 4 bases and at J to 9 bases, leaving 12 bases not matched to a gene. The length of the CDR3 is 16 residues. Germline V gives CDR1 SGHRS, CDR2 YFSETQ. This chain's CDR3 is CASSNLGTSGSGEQFF. The CDR3 region has the DNA TGCGCCAGCAGCAATCTGGGTACTAGCGGGAGTGGTGAGCAGTTCTTC.

This chain links TRBV28 with TRBJ1-5; D is unclear. Germline V gene sequence: CDR1 MDHEN, CDR2 SYDVKM. Trimming took 5 bases from V and 10 from J, leaving 12 bases between them. This CDR3 contains 12 residues. CDR3 nucleotide sequence: TGTGCCAGCAGTCCCACGGGCGCTCCCCAGCATTTT. The encoded protein is CASSPTGAPQHF. The whole variable domain, filled in from reference TRBV28 and TRBJ1-5, reads DVKVTQSSRYLVKRTGEKVFLECVQDMDHENMFWYRQDPGLGLRLIYFSYDVKMKEKGDIPEGYSVSREKKERFSLILESASTNQTSMYLCASSPTGAPQHFGDGTRLSIL.

The CDR3 DNA reads TGTGCCAGCTCACCCCCGGACAGGGGCTCGAACACTGAAGCTTTCTTT. Its protein product is CASSPPDRGSNTEAFF. The chain uses TRBV18 and TRBJ1-1, with 9 bases matching TRBD1. V lost 3 bases and J lost 1; bases outside the gene matches: 6. CDR1 KGHSH and CDR2 LQKENI come from the germline V gene. The CDR3 covers 16 residues.

The chain couples TRBV18 to TRBJ2-5; possibly TRBD2 for D (5 bases). Between the trimmed V and J ends, which lost 3 bases and 4 bases, there was a span of 21 bases. The CDR3 extends over 17 amino acids. CDR1 KGHSH and CDR2 LQKENI come from the germline V gene. CDR3 sequence: CASSPRGKLEGVETQYF. The CDR3 DNA reads as TGTGCCAGCTCACCCCGTGGGAAGCTCGAGGGCGTAGAGACCCAGTACTTC.

The CDR3 DNA sequence: TGTGCCAGCAGCTTAAGGGGAGGAGGGGAATACGAGCAGTACTTC. Residues: CASSLRGGGEYEQYF. The chain carries TRBV7-3 and TRBJ2-7, with a tentative D call TRBD2 (6 bases). V lost 1 base and J lost 4, with 14 bases in between. The CDR3 loop spans 15 amino acids. Germline V gene lookup returns CDR1 SGHTA and CDR2 FQGTGA.